These T cell receptor beta chains were read from a single sample in a study of preoperative IRX-2 immunotherapy in early breast cancer. Assay: immunoSEQ multiplex PCR; the TCRdb copy retains only in-frame clones and omits some. The sample holds tens of thousands of clones, just under 90% seen once. This specimen consisted of tumor tissue, obtained after IRX-2 immunotherapy. The receptors come from a human donor with breast cancer. Each CDR3 is given with its conserved first and last residue. Each record gives: V gene, clone size, J gene, D gene, CDR3 protein, CDR3 DNA. The D gene is left open where the match is weak. The size field is filled for only some rows; it gives once, few, many or a size class.

TRBV12-5,-,TRBJ1-2,TRBD1,CASGRAQGYDGYTF,TGTGCTAGTGGTAGAGCACAGGGGTACGATGGCTACACCTTC
TRBV6-8,-,TRBJ2-1,-,CASRGRLSYNEQFF,TGTGCCAGCAGGGGAAGGCTATCTTACAATGAGCAGTTCTTC
TRBV11-3,-,TRBJ2-3,TRBD2,CASSLGLAGVNTDTQYF,TGTGCCAGCAGCTTAGGACTAGCGGGGGTTAACACAGATACGCAGTATTTT
TRBV11-3,few,TRBJ2-3,-,CASSPLGNVQATDTQYF,TGTGCCAGCAGCCCCCTGGGCAACGTTCAGGCCACAGATACGCAGTATTTT
TRBV6-8,-,TRBJ1-1,-,CASSYGRWGANTEAFF,TGTGCCAGCAGTTACGGCAGGTGGGGCGCGAACACTGAAGCTTTCTTT
TRBV7-6,-,TRBJ1-6,-,CASSLEGTYNSPLHF,TGTGCCAGCAGCCTAGAAGGGACGTATAATTCACCCCTCCACTTT
TRBV11-3,few,TRBJ2-2,-,CASSLPGDMSRELFF,TGTGCCAGCAGCTTGCCAGGGGATATGTCCCGGGAGCTGTTTTTT
TRBV12-5,-,TRBJ1-1,TRBD1,CASGRQGYTEAFF,TGTGCTAGTGGAAGACAGGGGTACACTGAAGCTTTCTTT
TRBV11-3,-,TRBJ2-7,TRBD1,CASSSFRDRGSEQYF,TGTGCCAGCAGCTCATTCCGGGACAGGGGGTCCGAGCAGTACTTC
TRBV18,-,TRBJ2-5,TRBD1,CASSPRITGVLGEETQYF,TGTGCCAGCTCACCACGGATCACAGGGGTCCTGGGTGAGGAGACCCAGTACTTC
TRBV28,-,TRBJ1-1,-,CGAGAGVWNTEAFF,TGTGGAGCAGGGGCAGGGGTCTGGAACACTGAAGCTTTCTTT
TRBV6-8,-,TRBJ2-2,TRBD1,CASRGQPTNTGELFF,TGTGCCAGCAGGGGACAGCCGACGAACACCGGGGAGCTGTTTTTT
TRBV6-8,-,TRBJ1-2,-,CASSAGIYGYTF,TGTGCCAGCAGCGCAGGGATCTATGGCTACACCTTC
TRBV6-8,once,TRBJ2-2,-,CATINTGYTGELFF,TGTGCCACGATAAACACAGGATACACCGGGGAGCTGTTTTTT
TRBV6-8,-,TRBJ1-2,-,CASRQNWGQVYGYTF,TGTGCCAGCAGGCAAAATTGGGGCCAGGTCTATGGCTACACCTTC
TRBV19,-,TRBJ2-4,-,CASSAAGYAKNIQYF,TGTGCCAGTAGTGCCGCGGGGTACGCCAAAAACATTCAGTACTTC
TRBV30,-,TRBJ1-2,-,CAWSVSGWSYGYTF,TGTGCCTGGAGTGTGTCGGGCTGGAGCTATGGCTACACCTTC
TRBV5-1,once,TRBJ2-5,-,CASSLGLSGPNQETQYF,TGCGCCAGCAGCTTGGGTTTGTCAGGACCTAACCAAGAGACCCAGTACTTC
TRBV23-1,-,TRBJ1-4,-,CASSQSPHYGEKLFF,TGCGCCAGCAGTCAATCGCCCCATTACGGGGAAAAACTGTTTTTT
TRBV6-8,once,TRBJ1-2,TRBD1,CASSYPPGQGIYGYTF,TGTGCCAGCAGTTACCCACCGGGACAGGGGATTTATGGCTACACCTTC
TRBV6-8,-,TRBJ1-2,TRBD1,CASSYAGTGHAYGYTF,TGTGCCAGCAGTTATGCCGGGACAGGGCACGCCTATGGCTACACCTTC
TRBV5-1,-,TRBJ2-5,-,CASSLDLGKETQYF,TGCGCCAGCAGCTTGGATTTAGGAAAAGAGACCCAGTACTTC
TRBV6-8,-,TRBJ1-3,-,CASSYSPPGGGSSGNTIYF,TGTGCCAGCAGTTACTCTCCCCCAGGAGGGGGGTCCTCTGGAAACACCATATATTTT
TRBV5-1,-,TRBJ2-3,TRBD2,CASSLSLAGGIADTQYF,TGCGCCAGCAGCCTAAGCTTAGCGGGGGGGATCGCAGATACGCAGTATTTT
TRBV6-1,-,TRBJ1-2,-,CASSEGLANYGYTF,TGTGCCAGCAGTGAAGGGTTAGCTAACTATGGCTACACCTTC
TRBV11-3,-,TRBJ2-1,TRBD2,CASSLEGSLAGAYNEQFF,TGTGCCAGCAGCTTGGAAGGTTCACTAGCGGGAGCTTACAATGAGCAGTTCTTC
TRBV11-3,-,TRBJ1-5,TRBD1,CASSLGGGRIPPDFNQPQHF,TGTGCCAGCAGCTTAGGAGGGGGCCGGATCCCACCGGATTTCAATCAGCCCCAGCATTTT
TRBV19,-,TRBJ2-3,-,CASSPPPGVTTDTQYF,TGTGCCAGTAGCCCCCCGCCGGGAGTAACGACAGATACGCAGTATTTT
TRBV7-7,-,TRBJ1-3,-,CASSFFEGASGNTIYF,TGTGCCAGCAGCTTTTTCGAAGGGGCCTCTGGAAACACCATATATTTT
TRBV19,-,TRBJ1-2,TRBD1,CASSVNRGRGYGYTF,TGTGCCAGTAGTGTGAACAGGGGGCGCGGCTATGGCTACACCTTC
TRBV5-1,-,TRBJ2-7,-,CASSLRFGGSYEQYF,TGCGCCAGCAGCTTACGTTTTGGGGGTTCCTACGAGCAGTACTTC
TRBV11-3,few,TRBJ2-2,-,CASSFSGRSGELFF,TGTGCCAGCAGCTTCTCAGGGCGTAGCGGGGAGCTGTTTTTT
TRBV11-3,-,TRBJ2-6,-,CASSPSLRSGANVLTF,TGTGCCAGCAGCCCTTCCCTGAGGTCCGGGGCCAACGTCCTGACTTTC
TRBV28,-,TRBJ2-5,-,CASSVTPGAQYF,TGTGCCAGCAGCGTCACCCCGGGGGCCCAGTACTTC
TRBV11-3,few,TRBJ1-4,-,CASSSDMGNEKLFF,TGTGCCAGCAGCTCAGACATGGGTAATGAAAAACTGTTTTTT
TRBV6-7,-,TRBJ1-1,-,CASSEQRGRGTFF,TGTGCCAGCAGTGAACAGAGAGGGCGAGGAACTTTCTTT
TRBV11-3,-,TRBJ1-4,TRBD1,CASSWTGDNEKLFF,TGTGCCAGCAGCTGGACAGGAGATAATGAAAAACTGTTTTTT
TRBV6-8,-,TRBJ1-3,TRBD1,CASSSYGQGLSGNTIYF,TGTGCCAGCAGTTCGTACGGACAGGGCCTCTCTGGAAACACCATATATTTT
TRBV7-5,-,TRBJ1-2,-,CASSLTDRGPYGYTF,TGTGCCAGCAGCTTAACCGACAGGGGCCCATATGGCTACACCTTC
TRBV30,-,TRBJ1-1,-,CAWSVMNTEAFF,TGTGCCTGGAGTGTAATGAACACTGAAGCTTTCTTT
TRBV7-5,-,TRBJ2-1,-,CASSVVPGSYNEQFF,TGTGCCAGCAGCGTAGTCCCTGGCTCCTACAATGAGCAGTTCTTC
TRBV11-3,-,TRBJ1-2,TRBD1,CASSFGGTGGLRGYTF,TGTGCCAGCAGCTTCGGGGGGACAGGGGGCTTGCGTGGCTACACCTTC
TRBV19,-,TRBJ1-3,TRBD1,CASDKHRGRNTIYF,TGTGCCAGCGATAAACACAGGGGGAGAAACACCATATATTTT
TRBV6-8,-,TRBJ2-4,-,CASSPIGVTKNIQYF,TGTGCCAGCAGTCCTATCGGGGTGACCAAAAACATTCAGTACTTC
TRBV7-1,once,TRBJ1-6,-,CASSLGRALWALHF,TGTGCCAGCAGCTTAGGGCGGGCCCTCTGGGCCCTCCACTTT
TRBV28,-,TRBJ1-1,-,CASSPPFSGTEAFF,TGTGCCAGCAGTCCTCCTTTTTCAGGGACGGAAGCTTTCTTT
TRBV29-1,-,TRBJ1-4,-,CSVGGASNEKLFF,TGCAGCGTTGGTGGGGCGTCTAATGAAAAACTGTTTTTT
TRBV9,-,TRBJ1-4,-,CASQKTVPGEKLFF,TGTGCCAGCCAAAAGACCGTTCCGGGTGAAAAACTGTTTTTT
TRBV6-8,-,TRBJ1-2,-,CASSYDGRGGSGYTF,TGTGCCAGCAGTTACGATGGCAGGGGAGGTTCTGGCTACACCTTC
TRBV12-5,-,TRBJ1-4,-,CASKGWDEKLFF,TGTGCCAGCAAGGGATGGGATGAAAAACTGTTTTTT
TRBV12-5,-,TRBJ1-1,-,CASGRQMNTEAFF,TGTGCTAGTGGTCGACAGATGAACACTGAAGCTTTCTTT